This T cell receptor (beta chain) was profiled in a study of blood T cells in healthy people across ages. Looked up from germline, CDR1 is LGHDT and CDR2 is YNNKEL (reference sequence). The CDR3 spans 15 residues. Alongside a J-beta primer mix, a sample-barcoded 5' primer served in a second PCR lasting about 6 to 12 cycles. Carrying 12 random nucleotides, a template-switch adaptor labeled each individual cDNA molecule. From the 5' RACE reads, TCRdb called clonotypes with MiXCR, one entry per CDR3 protein. The profile shows around 800,000 distinct CDR3 sequences, roughly 25% of them singletons. This sample also appeared in a second study, on T cells of mothers and their children. Turning to that study: With the M1S primer of the second PCR, sample barcodes and 2-4 random nucleotides were added. A slight, non-significant increase in overlap was found for related mother-child pairs relative to unrelated pairs.

Sequencing was carried out using blood. The chain couples TRBV3-1 to TRBJ2-5, with no clear D. The J call may not be correct, given that the DNA end is closer to TRBJ2-7. This clonotype originated in a boy aged 5-17 years in good health. Written as DNA, the CDR3 is TGTGCCAGCAGCCCGTTCCGGGCAGGTCCCTACGAGCAGTACTTC. It is translated as CASSPFRAGPYEQYF.